This T cell receptor (beta chain) was identified during a study of CD8 T cells in ankylosing spondylitis. Per germline, CDR1 MNHEY and CDR2 SMNVEV (reference sequence). Between the trimmed V and J ends, which lost 6 bases and 3 bases, there was a span of 15 bases. The CDR3 sequence is 15 residues long. TCRdb reanalysed the 5' RACE reads using MiXCR and keeps one entry per CDR3 protein. The sample includes approximately 180,000 distinct CDR3 sequences, around a sixth of them seen just once. This clonotype was seen many times. The sequence was obtained from a male donor under 35 with ankylosing spondylitis or in good health (not recorded which). The sequenced sample consisted of blood, either unsorted or a sorted T cell fraction (not recorded which). The chain employs TRBV27 and TRBJ2-4; either TRBD1 or TRBD2 may supply D (5 bases each). The CDR3 loop is CASSTRGGGKNIQYF. The CDR3 DNA follows: TGTGCCAGCAGCACCAGAGGTGGGGGCAAAAACATTCAGTACTTC.